The present entry profiles one T cell receptor (beta chain) with its context. The record originates from a study of OX40 agonist ivuxolimab in advanced cancers. Assay used: immunoSEQ multiplex PCR; TCRdb lists only in-frame clones, some missing. The table has some 64,000 clones, just over 90% seen once. The CDR3 covers 14 residues. Germline lookup yields CDR1 LNHDA and CDR2 SQIVND (reference sequence). V was shortened by 3 bases and J by 0 bases, with 8 bases between the two germline ends. This sequence joins TRBV19 and TRBJ1-2; D is undetermined. The sample here was CD4+ or CD8+ T cells sorted from blood, taken in a trial of the OX40 agonist ivuxolimab. The receptor comes from an adult with an advanced solid tumor such as melanoma, head and neck, liver or kidney cancer. The DNA of the CDR3 is TGTGCCAGTAGTATTGGGCCTACTAACTATGGCTACACCTTC. Translation gives CASSIGPTNYGYTF.